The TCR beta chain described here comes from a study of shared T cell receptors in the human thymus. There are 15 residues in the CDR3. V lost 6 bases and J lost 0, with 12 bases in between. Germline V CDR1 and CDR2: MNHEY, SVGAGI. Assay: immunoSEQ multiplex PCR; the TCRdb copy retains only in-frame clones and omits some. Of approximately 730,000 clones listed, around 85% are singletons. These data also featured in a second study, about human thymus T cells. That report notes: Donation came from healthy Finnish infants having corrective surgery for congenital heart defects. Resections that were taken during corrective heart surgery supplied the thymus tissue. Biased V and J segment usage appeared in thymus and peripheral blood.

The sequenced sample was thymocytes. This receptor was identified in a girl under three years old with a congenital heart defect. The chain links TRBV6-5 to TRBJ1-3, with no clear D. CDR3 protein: CASSLTSPSGNTIYF. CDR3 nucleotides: TGTGCCAGCAGCTTGACATCCCCCTCTGGAAACACCATATATTTT.